This T cell receptor beta chain was obtained from a study of shared T cell receptors in the human thymus. Produced via immunoSEQ multiplex PCR; TCRdb's table is partial and in-frame only. The sample lists more than 550,000 clones; 80% to 90% were seen once. Between the trimmed V and J ends, which lost 1 base and 2 bases, there was a span of 11 bases. The CDR3 loop spans 15 amino acids. Germline CDR1 is MNHEY and CDR2 is SMNVEV (reference sequence). Another study also made use of these data, one on human thymus T cells. That work contributes: Samples came from healthy Finnish infants during open corrective cardiac surgery. Resections obtained during corrective heart surgery supplied the thymus tissue. Biased V and J segment usage appeared in thymus and peripheral blood.

The TCR was taken from a boy younger than two with a congenital heart defect. The sequenced sample consisted of thymocytes. The chain combines TRBV27 with TRBJ2-5; tentatively, D is TRBD2 (6 bases). The CDR3 spells CASSLFGGSQETQYF. The CDR3 nucleotides are TGTGCCAGCAGTTTATTTGGGGGGTCGCAAGAGACCCAGTACTTC.